Below, one T cell receptor beta chain is given with its context. Germline values: CDR1 WSHSY, CDR2 SAAADI. The CDR3 totals 12 residues. The V segment lost 7 bases and the J segment 11 bases; nucleotides outside the gene matches: 7. These data come from a study of blood T cell repertoires in COVID-19. How the authors handled the data: Amplification with reference gene primers provided the estimates of nucleated cell counts. The data were produced by immunoSEQ multiplex PCR, yet TCRdb's version contains in-frame clones alone and is incomplete. That table furnishes V, J and clone size, whereas the DNA furnished D and trimming. The table shows 200,000 or so clones, with 80% to 90% occurring only once.

The chain couples TRBV10-2 to TRBJ1-2; 10 nucleotides align to TRBD1. The clonotype originates from a woman at least 80 years old with COVID-19, enrolled during active disease. Sequenced sample: peripheral blood. The CDR3 sequence: CASTSGQGNYTF. The DNA of the CDR3 is TGCGCCAGCACCTCGGGACAGGGGAATTACACCTTC.